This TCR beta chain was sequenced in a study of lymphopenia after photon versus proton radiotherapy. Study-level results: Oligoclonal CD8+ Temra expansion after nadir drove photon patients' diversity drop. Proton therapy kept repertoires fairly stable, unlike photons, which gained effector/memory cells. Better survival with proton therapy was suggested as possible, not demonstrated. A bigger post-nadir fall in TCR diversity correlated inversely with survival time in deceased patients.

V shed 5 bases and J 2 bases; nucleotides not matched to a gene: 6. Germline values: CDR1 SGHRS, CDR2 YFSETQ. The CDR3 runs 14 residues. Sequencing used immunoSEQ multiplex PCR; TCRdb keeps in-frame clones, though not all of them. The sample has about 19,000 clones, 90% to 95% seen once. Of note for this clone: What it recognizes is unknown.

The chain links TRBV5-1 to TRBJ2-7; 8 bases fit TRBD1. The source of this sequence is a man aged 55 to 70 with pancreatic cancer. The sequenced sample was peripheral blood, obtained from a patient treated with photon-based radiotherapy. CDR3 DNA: TGCGCCAGCAGAGCCGGGACAGGAGCCTACGAGCAGTACTTC. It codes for CASRAGTGAYEQYF.